The clone carrying this T cell receptor (beta chain) has only a few counts. Its antigen remains unidentified. This entry comes from a study of cytomegalovirus exposure and HLA in healthy donors. Turning to the study itself: Within the Caucasian-associated ancestry cluster were 81% of the 300 to 450 genotyped donors. Regarding the study as a whole: Cytomegalovirus-associated TCR beta chains were listed, numbering 164. As a later analysis revealed, the rate of TCR association differed by HLA locus, with DRB1 most and HLA-C fewest.

Trimming cost V 0 bases and J 0 bases, with 9 bases left between them. This CDR3 has 15 amino acids. Germline loops: CDR1 SGDLS, CDR2 YYNGEE. The PCR contained 60 Vbeta and 13 Jbeta primers. Here immunoSEQ multiplex PCR was the method, and the copy in TCRdb shows in-frame clones only, minus some. The table includes about 160,000 clones, more than 65% detected once. This TCR was recovered from a man in his fifties in good health and CMV-seropositive. V gene TRBV9 combines with J gene TRBJ1-1, with D perhaps matching TRBD1 (6 bases). Sample: PBMCs. The CDR3 region has the DNA TGTGCCAGCAGCGTAGGAAGGACAGTGAACACTGAAGCTTTCTTT. Its translation is CASSVGRTVNTEAFF.